This T cell receptor (beta chain) appears in the sequencing data of a study of early T cells in non-severe SARS-CoV-2 infection. The V gene's germline CDR1 is SGHVS and CDR2 FQNEAQ. J was trimmed by 1 base and V by 2 bases; bases with no gene match: 12. The CDR3 is 18 residues long. MiXCR was run by TCRdb on the 5' RACE reads, yielding one entry per CDR3 protein. The sample lists some 61,000 distinct CDR3 sequences; approximately 10% were seen once. This TCR was sampled from an adult who was a healthcare worker with PCR-confirmed SARS-CoV-2 infection or an uninfected control (not recorded which). V and J are TRBV7-8 and TRBJ2-7; TRBD1 matches at 9 bases. The sample here was whole blood, taken at baseline. CDR3 loop: CASSLTRPGQGKSYEQYF. The DNA of the CDR3 is TGTGCCAGCAGCTTAACGAGGCCGGGACAGGGAAAATCCTACGAGCAGTACTTC.